One sample yielded the 13 T cell receptor beta chains listed below, sequenced in a study of cytomegalovirus exposure and HLA in healthy donors. PCR involved 60 Vbeta and 13 Jbeta primers. Assay: immunoSEQ multiplex PCR; the TCRdb copy retains only in-frame clones and omits some. The sample records roughly 180,000 clones, roughly 80% being singletons. Sequencing input: PBMCs. The receptors originated from a woman under 40 in good health and CMV-seropositive.

This chain uses TRBV29-1 with TRBJ1-1, with TRBD1 matching 11 bases. The CDR3 has 17 amino acids. Germline assignment: CDR1 SQVTM and CDR2 ANQGSEA. J gave up 0 bases and V 6 bases, and 12 bases lay outside the gene matches. CDR3 residues: CSVERRGQGELNTEAFF. The CDR3 DNA reads as TGCAGCGTGGAGAGGAGGGGACAGGGGGAACTGAACACTGAAGCTTTCTTT.

V usage is TRBV6-1 and J usage is TRBJ2-2, with TRBD2 as a possible D gene (5 bases). V shed 7 bases and J shed 6 bases, with 12 bases lying between them. Germline values: CDR1 MNHNS, CDR2 SASEGT. The CDR3 sequence is 13 residues long. The CDR3 protein is CASKDWTAGELFF. DNA of the CDR3: TGTGCCAGCAAGGACTGGACGGCCGGGGAGCTGTTTTTT.

The chain couples TRBV9 to TRBJ2-5; TRBD1 might be the D (6 bases). The CDR3 spans 14 residues. Looked up from germline, CDR1 is SGDLS and CDR2 is YYNGEE. V lost 4 bases to trimming and J lost 5 bases, with 15 bases between them. The CDR3 DNA follows: TGTGCCAGCAGCCCAGGAGGACAGTCGGAGACCCAGTACTTC. The encoded protein is CASSPGGQSETQYF.

This chain uses TRBV29-1 with TRBJ2-1, with 10 positions matching TRBD1. Germline V CDR1 and CDR2: SQVTM, ANQGSEA. V shed 6 bases and J 6 bases; nucleotides not matched to a gene: 8. The CDR3 has 14 residues. In DNA, the CDR3 is TGCAGCGTCCGCGGGACAGGGGACCTCAATGAGCAGTTCTTC. The encoded protein is CSVRGTGDLNEQFF.

The chain is built from TRBV5-1 and TRBJ2-5; 15 bases are a match to TRBD2. V was pared by 0 bases and J by 5 bases, with 11 bases of the junction left unmatched. The CDR3 contains 19 residues. CDR1 is SGHRS, CDR2 YFSETQ, per germline. CDR3 loop: CASSLDSGLAGGLGETQYF. In DNA, the CDR3 is TGCGCCAGCAGCTTGGATTCAGGACTAGCGGGGGGGCTGGGTGAGACCCAGTACTTC.

The chain couples TRBV2 to TRBJ1-4, with 7 bases matching TRBD1. Germline V gene data show CDR1 as SNHLY and CDR2 as FYNNEI. Trimming took 6 bases from V and 8 from J; bases not matched to a gene: 15. The CDR3 has 16 amino acids. The CDR3 reads CASRNRLGTVQEKLFF. The CDR3 region has the DNA TGTGCCAGCAGGAACAGGCTGGGGACAGTTCAGGAAAAACTGTTTTTT.

The CDR3 sequence: CASSGLPGGNQPQHF. CDR3 bases: TGTGCCAGCAGTGGTCTCCCCGGGGGCAATCAGCCCCAGCATTTT. V is TRBV2 and J is TRBJ1-5; no definite D call. In germline, CDR1 is SNHLY, CDR2 FYNNEI. Deletions cut 4 bases from V and 2 bases from J, with 12 bases between. The CDR3 has 15 amino acids.

The chain combines TRBV10-2 with TRBJ2-7; the match to TRBD1 covers 7 bases. Germline trimming cut 1 base from V and 2 bases from J; bases unmatched to any gene: 11. The CDR3 length is 17 residues. Germline-derived CDR1 and CDR2 are WSHSY and SAAADI. For the CDR3, the DNA is TGCGCCAGCAGTGAGTTTCAGACAGGGTGGGGGCCCTACGAGCAGTACTTC. This encodes CASSEFQTGWGPYEQYF.

The chain couples TRBV7-3 to TRBJ2-1, with 9 bases lining up with TRBD1. The CDR3 runs to 16 residues. V lost 2 bases, J lost 8 bases, and 10 bases stayed unmatched. Germline values: CDR1 SGHTA, CDR2 FQGTGA. CDR3 sequence reads: CASSLLGQGRGYEQFF. The DNA for the CDR3 is TGTGCCAGCAGCTTACTAGGACAGGGGAGGGGGTATGAGCAGTTCTTC.

This clone was seen only a few times. The rearrangement uses TRBV7-9 and TRBJ1-2; no clear D. The CDR3 runs to 14 residues. Germline V gene lookup returns CDR1 SEHNR and CDR2 FQNEAQ (reference sequence). Trimming left V 5 bases short and J 3 bases short, with 13 bases between. CDR3 nucleotides: TGTGCCAGCAGCGTCGACATTGGATACTATGGCTACACCTTC. Translating gives CASSVDIGYYGYTF.

The V and J genes are TRBV5-1 and TRBJ2-5; 10 bases agree with TRBD1. CDR3 size: 16 residues. Germline CDR1 and CDR2: SGHRS and YFSETQ. J lost 6 bases, V lost 2 bases, and 10 bases had no gene match. This chain's CDR3 is CASSFNSDRGMQTQYF. The CDR3 region has the DNA TGCGCCAGCAGCTTTAATTCGGACAGGGGGATGCAGACCCAGTACTTC.

V gene TRBV2 combines with J gene TRBJ1-2; perhaps TRBD1 as D (6 bases). CDR1 is SNHLY and CDR2 is FYNNEI in the germline V gene. This CDR3 has 13 amino acids. The V end lost 5 bases, the J end lost 6 bases, and 13 bases lay between the germline ends. CDR3 region: CASSLGRGDGYTF. CDR3 bases: TGTGCCAGCAGTTTGGGCAGGGGAGATGGCTACACCTTC.

Written as DNA, the CDR3 is TGTGCCAGTAGAGGACAGGGCGATCAGCCCCAGCATTTT. Its translation: CASRGQGDQPQHF. The chain uses TRBV19 and TRBJ1-5; 8 bases are shared with TRBD1. The V gene end was trimmed by 6 bases and the J gene end by 5 bases; junction bases not matched to a gene: 3. The CDR3 sequence is 13 residues long. The V gene's germline CDR1 is LNHDA and CDR2 SQIVND (reference sequence).